This T cell receptor beta chain originates from a study of blood T cell repertoires in COVID-19. Study background: PBMCs, B-cell-depleted T cells, or T cells provided the cDNA or gDNA that made up the material.

Profiled with immunoSEQ multiplex PCR; TCRdb holds only in-frame clones, not every one. The table lists over 150,000 clones, 86% of them singletons. Germline V gene lookup returns CDR1 MDHEN and CDR2 SYDVKM. With 8 bases clipped from V and 2 bases from J, the junction kept 4 bases outside the gene matches. There are 14 residues in the CDR3. This clonotype was obtained from a man between 50 and 59 years old with active or convalescent COVID-19. What was sequenced was peripheral blood. The chain recombines TRBV28 with TRBJ2-7, with 12 positions matching TRBD2. The CDR3 coding sequence is TGTGCCAGCTCGACTAGCGGGGGTGCCTACGAGCAGTACTTC. Its protein is CASSTSGGAYEQYF.